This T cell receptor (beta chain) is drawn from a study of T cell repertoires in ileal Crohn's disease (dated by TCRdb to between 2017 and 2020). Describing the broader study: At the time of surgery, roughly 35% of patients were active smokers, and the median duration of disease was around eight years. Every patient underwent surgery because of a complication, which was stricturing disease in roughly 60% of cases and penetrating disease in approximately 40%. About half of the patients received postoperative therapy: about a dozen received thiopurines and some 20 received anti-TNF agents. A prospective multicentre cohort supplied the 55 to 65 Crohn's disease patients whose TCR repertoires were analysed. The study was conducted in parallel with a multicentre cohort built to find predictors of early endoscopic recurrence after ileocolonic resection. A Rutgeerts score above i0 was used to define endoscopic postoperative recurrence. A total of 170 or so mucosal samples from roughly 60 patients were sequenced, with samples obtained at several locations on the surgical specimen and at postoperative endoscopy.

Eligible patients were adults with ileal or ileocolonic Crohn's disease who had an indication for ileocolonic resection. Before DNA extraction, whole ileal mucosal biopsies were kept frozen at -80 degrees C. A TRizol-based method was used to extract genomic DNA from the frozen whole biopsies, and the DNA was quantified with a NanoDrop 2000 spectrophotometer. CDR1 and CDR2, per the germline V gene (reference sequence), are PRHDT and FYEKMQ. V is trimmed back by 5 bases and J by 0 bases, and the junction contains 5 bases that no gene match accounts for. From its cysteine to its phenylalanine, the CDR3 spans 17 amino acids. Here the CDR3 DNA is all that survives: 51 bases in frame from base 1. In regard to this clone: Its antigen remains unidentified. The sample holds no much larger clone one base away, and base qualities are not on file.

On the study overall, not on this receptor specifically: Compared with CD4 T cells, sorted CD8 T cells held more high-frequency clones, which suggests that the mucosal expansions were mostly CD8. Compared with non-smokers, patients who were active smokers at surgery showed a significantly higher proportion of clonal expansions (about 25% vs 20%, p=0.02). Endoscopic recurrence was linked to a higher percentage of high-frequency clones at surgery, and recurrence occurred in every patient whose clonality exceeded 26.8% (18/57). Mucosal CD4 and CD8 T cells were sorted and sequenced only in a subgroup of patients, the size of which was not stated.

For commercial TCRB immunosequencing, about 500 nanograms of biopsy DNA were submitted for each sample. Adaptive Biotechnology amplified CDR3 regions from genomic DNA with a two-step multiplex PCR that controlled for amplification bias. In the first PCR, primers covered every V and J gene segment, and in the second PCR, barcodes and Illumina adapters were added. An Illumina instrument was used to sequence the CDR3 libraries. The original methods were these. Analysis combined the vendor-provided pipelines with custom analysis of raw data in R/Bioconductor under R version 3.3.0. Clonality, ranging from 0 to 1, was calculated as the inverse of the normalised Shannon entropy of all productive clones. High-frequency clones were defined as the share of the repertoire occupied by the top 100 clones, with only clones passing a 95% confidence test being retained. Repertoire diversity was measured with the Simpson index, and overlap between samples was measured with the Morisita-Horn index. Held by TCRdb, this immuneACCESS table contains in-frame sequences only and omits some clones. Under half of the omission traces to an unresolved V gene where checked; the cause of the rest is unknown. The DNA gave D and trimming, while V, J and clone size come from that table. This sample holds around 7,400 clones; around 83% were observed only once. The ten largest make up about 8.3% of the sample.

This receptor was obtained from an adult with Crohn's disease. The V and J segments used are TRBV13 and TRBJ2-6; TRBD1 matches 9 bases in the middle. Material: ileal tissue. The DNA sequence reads TGTGCCAGCAGCGGGGGACAGGGCCCCTCTGGGGCCAACGTCCTGACTTTC. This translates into CASSGGQGPSGANVLTF.